This T cell receptor beta chain was captured in a study of T cell responses to AZD1222 COVID-19 vaccine. Germline lookup yields CDR1 LNHDA and CDR2 SQIVND (reference sequence). The CDR3 is made up of 11 amino acids. The V gene lost 4 bases and the J gene lost 4 bases, with 5 bases spanning the gap. Study-wide results and limits: Seropositive AZD1222 recipients at baseline numbered only five or six. Variant regions that are unmutated are reportedly the target of nearly half of spike-specific TCRs. After the peak T cell response, and only then, were repertoires sampled. The donor group comprised mostly white British people and more females; the analysis possibly underestimated clonal diversity.

The table lists this clone with a few counts. Its antigen is as yet unknown. Assay: immunoSEQ multiplex PCR; the TCRdb copy retains only in-frame clones and omits some. This sample has more than 90,000 clones; approximately 91% occur once, and the top ten carry more than 15%. The sequencing used peripheral blood, collected 28 days after the second AZD1222 dose. The rearrangement uses TRBV19 and TRBJ2-7; D may be TRBD2 (5 bases). The source is an adult who received the AZD1222 COVID-19 vaccine. The CDR3 nucleotides read TGTGCCAGTAGTAGAGGGTACGAGCAGTACTTC. It translates to CASSRGYEQYF.